What follows are 9 T cell receptor beta chains derived from one specimen sequenced in a study of T cell clones after liver transplantation. Clones were sequenced by immunoSEQ multiplex PCR, and TCRdb holds only the in-frame ones, with some missing. The data contain approximately 18,000 clones, over 75% of them seen just once; the ten biggest clones take up around 40%. Source: CD8+ T cells from blood, taken around 50 months after liver transplant. The receptors shown here come from a human patient who received a liver transplant. Some of the T cells might come from the graft donor.

J is TRBJ2-1 and V is TRBV5-8; TRBD1 matches 9 bases. Germline CDR1 reads SGHTS; CDR2 reads YDEGEE. V lost 4 bases to trimming and J lost 4 bases; unmatched junction nucleotides: 12. This CDR3 contains 17 residues. As DNA, the CDR3 is TGTGCCAGCAGCATGAACAGGGGGCTGCATGCGTACAATGAGCAGTTCTTC. Translating it yields CASSMNRGLHAYNEQFF. Drawing the rest from reference TRBV5-8 and TRBJ2-1, the complete variable domain is EAGVTQSPTHLIKTRGQQATLRCSPISGHTSVYWYQQALGLGLQFLLWYDEGEERNRGNFPPRFSGRQFPNYSSELNVNALELEDSALYLCASSMNRGLHAYNEQFFGPGTRLTVL.

The rearrangement joins TRBV7-2 to TRBJ2-7, with D perhaps matching TRBD2 (6 bases). The CDR3 spans 15 residues. V shed 5 bases and J shed 5 bases, with 19 bases lying between them. The germline CDR1 and CDR2 sequences are SGHTA and FQGNSA. The chain's CDR3 is CASSLLAGTCNEQYF. CDR3 bases: TGTGCCAGCAGCCTTCTGGCGGGGACTTGCAACGAGCAGTACTTC.

The genes are TRBV6-6 and TRBJ2-2; no clear D gene. Germline V gene data show CDR1 as MNHNY and CDR2 as SVGAGI (reference sequence). This CDR3 region has 13 residues. Trimming cost V 6 bases and J 1 base, with 6 bases left between them. CDR3 loop: CASRPVNTGELFF. The CDR3 DNA reads as TGTGCCAGCAGGCCGGTGAACACCGGGGAGCTGTTTTTT.

The chain joins TRBV19 to TRBJ2-7, with 13 bases that match TRBD2. Trimming at V came to 5 bases and at J to 4 bases, leaving 8 bases not matched to a gene. Germline V gene lookup returns CDR1 LNHDA and CDR2 SQIVND (reference sequence). The CDR3 covers 16 residues. CDR3 sequence (DNA): TGTGCCAGTAGTCTGGGACTAGCGGGAAGTGGTTACGAGCAGTACTTC. Translation: CASSLGLAGSGYEQYF.

The chain recombines TRBV11-1 with TRBJ2-2; D perhaps matches TRBD1 (5 bases). V was pared by 5 bases and J by 0 bases, with 22 bases between. The CDR3 totals 19 residues. Germline CDR1 SGHAT, CDR2 FQDESV (reference sequence). DNA for the CDR3: TGTGCCAGCAGCGAAGCTCCGATCCCCAGGGTCGCGAACACCGGGGAGCTGTTTTTT. Protein product: CASSEAPIPRVANTGELFF.

V and J are TRBV27 and TRBJ1-4; D may be TRBD1 (5 bases). Germline assignment: CDR1 MNHEY and CDR2 SMNVEV (reference sequence). This CDR3 comprises 13 residues. V lost 2 bases, J lost 11 bases, and 12 bases lay in between. The CDR3 DNA sequence: TGTGCCAGCAGTTTAGGTGCGGGGGGGAAACTGTTTTTT. Translated, it gives CASSLGAGGKLFF. Drawing the rest from reference TRBV27 and TRBJ1-4, the complete variable domain is EAQVTQNPRYLITVTGKKLTVTCSQNMNHEYMSWYRQDPGLGLRQIYYSMNVEVTDKGDVPEGYKVSRKEKRNFPLILESPSPNQTSLYFCASSLGAGGKLFFGSGTQLSVL.

The chain uses TRBV4-1 and TRBJ2-7, with 11 bases fitting TRBD1. Germline assignment: CDR1 MGHRA and CDR2 YSYEKL. Trimming cost V 3 bases and J 4 bases; bases outside gene matches: 11. The CDR3 has 17 amino acids. This chain's CDR3 is CASSQGTGGSSHYEQYF. The CDR3 nucleotides read TGCGCCAGCAGCCAGGGGACAGGGGGTTCTAGCCATTACGAGCAGTACTTC.

V gene TRBV27 combines with J gene TRBJ2-1, with D possibly TRBD2 on 5 matching bases. V was cut by 8 bases and J by 1 base, with 15 bases left in between. CDR1 is MNHEY and CDR2 is SMNVEV in the germline V gene (reference sequence). This CDR3 has 15 amino acids. Written as DNA, the CDR3 is TGTGCCAGCGGTATCGGGCGGGCATCCTACAATGAGCAGTTCTTC. Translating gives CASGIGRASYNEQFF.

In this sample, this clone turned up a few times. V usage is TRBV4-1 and J usage is TRBJ2-7, with a tentative D call TRBD2 (5 bases). The CDR3 runs to 13 residues. Trimming stripped 3 bases from V and 6 bases from J, with 12 bases between. Germline V gene data show CDR1 as MGHRA and CDR2 as YSYEKL. The CDR3 sequence: CASSHLGGGEQYF. CDR3 nucleotide sequence: TGCGCCAGCAGCCACCTTGGAGGAGGCGAGCAGTACTTC.